These 31 T cell receptor beta chains were sequenced from one sample in a study of shared clonotypes between healthy human individuals. Profiling relied on immunoSEQ multiplex PCR, and the TCRdb table lists in-frame clones only, not all of them. The sample carries about 2.3 million clones, about 90% recorded once. Material: naive CD4+ T cells from PBMCs. Subset described: CD45RA+ positively selected. The receptor set was obtained from a man aged 18 to 29 in good health. Some clones in this sample may be carry-over from other donors' samples.

This clone was observed once. This CDR3 is also generated by other DNA sequences in the sample. V gene TRBV28 combines with J gene TRBJ1-3; no firm D call. V dropped 2 bases and J dropped 0 bases, with 8 bases sitting between them. The germline CDR1 and CDR2 sequences are MDHEN and SYDVKM. The CDR3 covers 15 residues. CDR3 sequence reads: CASSLRVLSGNTIYF. CDR3 in DNA: TGTGCCAGCAGTTTAAGAGTACTCTCTGGAAACACCATATATTTT.

In this sample, this clone turned up once. This rearrangement joins TRBV7-5 to TRBJ2-7; no check of the table's D call, TRBD1, against the DNA was made. TRBV7-5 is recorded as a pseudogene. The length of the CDR3 is 15 residues. The CDR3 DNA follows: TGTGTCAGAAGCCTTCCGGGACATTTTACCCACGAGCAGTACTTC. This encodes CVRSLPGHFTHEQYF.

A note on this clone: Additional DNA sequences in this sample encode the identical CDR3. This chain uses TRBV12-5 with TRBJ1-1; D is possibly TRBD1 (5 bases). From germline, CDR1 is LGHNT and CDR2 FRNRAP. Trimming stripped 1 base from V and 2 bases from J, with 5 bases between. CDR3 length: 13 residues. Here the CDR3 reads CASGLGGNTEAFF. DNA of the CDR3: TGTGCTAGTGGTTTGGGGGGCAACACTGAAGCTTTCTTT. Based on the CDR3 plus reference TRBV12-5 and TRBJ1-1, the full variable domain is DARVTQTPRHKVTEMGQEVTMRCQPILGHNTVFWYRQTMMQGLELLAYFRNRAPLDDSGMPKDRFSAEMPDATLATLKIQPSEPRDSAVYFCASGLGGNTEAFFGQGTRLTVV.

The chain employs TRBV15 and TRBJ2-1, with TRBD2 matching over 7 bases. V lost 1 base and J lost 5; bases outside the gene matches: 11. Germline V gives CDR1 LNHNV, CDR2 YYDKDF (reference sequence). This CDR3 is 17 amino acids long. The CDR3 coding sequence is TGTGCCACCAGCAGAGGCATCCGGGGGGTCGCCGACAATGAGCAGTTCTTC. It translates to CATSRGIRGVADNEQFF.

The chain is built from TRBV6-1 and TRBJ1-3, with TRBD1 as a possible D gene (5 bases). CDR3 length: 14 amino acids. Between the trimmed V and J ends, which lost 6 bases and 8 bases, there was a span of 17 bases. Germline V gene lookup returns CDR1 MNHNS and CDR2 SASEGT. For the CDR3, the DNA is TGTGCCAGCAGACAACCGGGACCGGGGGACACCATATATTTT. This codes for CASRQPGPGDTIYF.

In nucleotides, the CDR3 is TGTGCCAGCAGCTTTCAGCCTGGAGAGACCCAGTACTTC. This codes for CASSFQPGETQYF. The chain recombines TRBV7-2 with TRBJ2-5; no reliable D call. This CDR3 is 13 amino acids long. Trimming removed 3 bases at V and 4 bases at J, with 9 bases between. Germline CDR1 and CDR2: SGHTA and FQGNSA.

This chain joins TRBV28 and TRBJ2-1; no clear D. The CDR3 is 16 residues long. Germline V gene sequence: CDR1 MDHEN, CDR2 SYDVKM. Trimming pared 3 bases from V and 1 base from J, leaving 13 bases between. The CDR3 sequence is CASSFPAVTSYNEQFF. Written as DNA, the CDR3 is TGTGCCAGCAGTTTCCCGGCCGTCACATCCTACAATGAGCAGTTCTTC. The whole variable domain, remainder taken from reference TRBV28 and TRBJ2-1, is DVKVTQSSRYLVKRTGEKVFLECVQDMDHENMFWYRQDPGLGLRLIYFSYDVKMKEKGDIPEGYSVSREKKERFSLILESASTNQTSMYLCASSFPAVTSYNEQFFGPGTRLTVL.

V gene TRBV7-2 combines with J gene TRBJ2-7; D is possibly TRBD1 or TRBD2 (5 bases each). The CDR3 length is 14 residues. Germline V gene data show CDR1 as SGHTA and CDR2 as FQGNSA. V was cut by 1 base and J by 5 bases, with 12 bases left in between. The CDR3 region is CASSLGLGTDEQYF. CDR3 coding DNA: TGTGCCAGCAGCTTAGGGTTAGGGACGGACGAGCAGTACTTC.

The genes are TRBV23-1 and TRBJ2-5; 7 positions match TRBD1. TRBV23-1 is an open reading frame whose function is uncertain. The CDR3 spans 17 residues. Unmatched junction bases numbered 18, after V lost 6 bases and J lost 5 bases. The CDR3 protein is CASSPISGTVCPETQYF. CDR3 bases: TGCGCCAGCAGCCCAATTTCCGGGACAGTGTGCCCCGAGACCCAGTACTTC.

The V gene is TRBV28, the J gene TRBJ1-1; D uncertain. V lost 7 bases and J 0 bases, leaving 9 bases between the germline ends. From germline, CDR1 is MDHEN and CDR2 SYDVKM. The CDR3 covers 13 residues. This CDR3 reads CASMRTVNTEAFF. The CDR3 region has the DNA TGTGCCAGCATGCGCACGGTGAACACTGAAGCTTTCTTT.

The chain combines TRBV21-1 with TRBJ1-1. TRBV21-1 is labeled a pseudogene. The length of the CDR3 is 12 residues. In DNA, the CDR3 is TGTGCCAGCCCCAGACCCCACGGAGAAGCTTTCTTT. It translates to CASPRPHGEAFF.

This chain uses TRBV28 with TRBJ1-1; no definite D call. CDR3 length equals 14 residues. With 5 bases removed from V and 8 bases from J, the gap between germline ends came to 18 bases. Germline-derived CDR1 and CDR2 are MDHEN and SYDVKM. For the CDR3, the DNA is TGTGCCAGCAGTCGATCCCCCCCTAGAAAGGAAGCTTTCTTT. This encodes CASSRSPPRKEAFF.

This chain joins TRBV28 and TRBJ2-2; TRBD2 agrees at 12 bases. Per the germline V gene, CDR1 is MDHEN and CDR2 is SYDVKM. V was clipped by 6 bases and J by 0 bases; unmatched bases: 8. CDR3 length equals 18 residues. The CDR3, as DNA: TGTGCCAGCAGGGCGGCTAGCGGGAGGGACGCGAACACCGGGGAGCTGTTTTTT. Translation gives CASRAASGRDANTGELFF.

The V and J genes are TRBV6-1 and TRBJ1-6, with 12 bases matching TRBD1. Germline V CDR1 and CDR2: MNHNS, SASEGT. The CDR3 has 18 residues. Germline trimming cut 2 bases from V and 7 bases from J; bases unmatched to any gene: 9. The CDR3 region is CASSELGQGAAFNSPLHF. The CDR3 DNA reads as TGTGCCAGCAGTGAATTGGGACAGGGGGCTGCGTTCAATTCACCCCTCCACTTT.

This sequence joins TRBV2 and TRBJ2-5, with TRBD1 matching over 7 bases. Per the germline V gene, CDR1 is SNHLY and CDR2 is FYNNEI. After removal of 11 bases from V and 4 bases from J, the junction contained 10 bases not matched to a gene. The CDR3 spans 13 residues. The CDR3 bases are TGTGCCGGCGAGGGGGCAGGGGGAGAGACCCAGTACTTC. The encoded protein is CAGEGAGGETQYF.

This rearrangement joins TRBV28 to TRBJ2-7, with D perhaps TRBD1 (7 bases). The CDR3 spans 15 residues. V lost 6 bases and J 7 bases, leaving 22 bases between the germline ends. The germline V gene encodes CDR1 MDHEN and CDR2 SYDVKM. This chain's CDR3 is CASSPGGMGLWEQYF. In DNA form, the CDR3 reads TGTGCCAGCAGCCCAGGGGGGATGGGTTTATGGGAGCAGTACTTC.

This sequence joins TRBV7-2 and TRBJ1-2, with D possibly matching TRBD1 (5 bases). V lost 1 base to trimming and J lost 4 bases, with 7 bases between them. Germline V gene sequence: CDR1 SGHTA, CDR2 FQGNSA. The CDR3 length is 13 residues. This chain's CDR3 is CASSLGGVYGYTF. CDR3 DNA sequence: TGTGCCAGCAGCTTAGGGGGGGTCTATGGCTACACCTTC.

As concerns this clone: Other DNA sequences in the same sample also yield this CDR3. The chain joins TRBV7-3 to TRBJ1-1; D is ambiguous. Between the trimmed V and J ends, which lost 0 bases and 3 bases, there was a span of 5 bases. The CDR3 is 13 residues long. The V gene's germline CDR1 is SGHTA and CDR2 FQGTGA. The CDR3 bases are TGTGCCAGCAGCTTAACACAAGACACTGAAGCTTTCTTT. This encodes CASSLTQDTEAFF.

Remarks on this clone: This CDR3 is also generated by other DNA sequences in the sample. The chain joins TRBV5-1 to TRBJ2-1; TRBD1 might be the D (6 bases). CDR3 length equals 14 residues. The germline V gene encodes CDR1 SGHRS and CDR2 YFSETQ. V was pared by 0 bases and J by 3 bases, with 7 bases between. The CDR3 protein is CASSLGTVYNEQFF. CDR3 DNA sequence: TGCGCCAGCAGCTTGGGGACAGTCTACAATGAGCAGTTCTTC.

A remark on this clone: Other nucleotide sequences from this sample produce the same CDR3. V and J are TRBV7-3 and TRBJ2-6; the D is unclear. CDR3 length: 15 residues. Germline CDR1 SGHTA, CDR2 FQGTGA. The V gene lost 2 bases and the J gene lost 4 bases, with 9 bases spanning the gap. CDR3 DNA sequence: TGTGCCAGCAGCTTAGGGGTTTCCGGGGCCAACGTCCTGACTTTC. Encoded protein: CASSLGVSGANVLTF.

Points on this clone: This sample includes further DNA sequences coding for the same CDR3. The chain employs TRBV7-9 and TRBJ2-3, with D possibly TRBD2 on 5 matching bases. V was pared by 2 bases and J by 3 bases, with 9 bases between. Germline CDR1 and CDR2: SEHNR and FQNEAQ (reference sequence). The CDR3 extends over 14 amino acids. The CDR3 coding sequence is TGTGCCAGCAGCTTACGTGGGAGAACAGATACGCAGTATTTT. Its translation is CASSLRGRTDTQYF. Full variable domain (rest looked up from reference TRBV7-9 and TRBJ2-3): DTGVSQNPRHKITKRGQNVTFRCDPISEHNRLYWYRQTLGQGPEFLTYFQNEAQLEKSRLLSDRFSAERPKGSFSTLEIQRTEQGDSAMYLCASSLRGRTDTQYFGPGTRLTVL.

A word on this clone: The same CDR3 is also encoded by other DNA sequences in this sample. The chain links TRBV28 to TRBJ2-1; 8 bases match TRBD1. This CDR3 region has 15 residues. Germline-derived CDR1 and CDR2 are MDHEN and SYDVKM. Germline trimming cut 0 bases from V and 3 bases from J; bases unmatched to any gene: 1. The CDR3 sequence: CASSLWTGDYNEQFF. DNA of the CDR3: TGTGCCAGCAGTTTATGGACAGGGGACTACAATGAGCAGTTCTTC.

This clone was observed a handful of times. This chain links TRBV5-1 with TRBJ2-3; D is perhaps TRBD2 (6 bases). Trimming cost V 4 bases and J 4 bases, with 16 bases left between them. The CDR3 covers 15 residues. Germline V CDR1 and CDR2: SGHRS, YFSETQ. The CDR3 spells CASSQRGGAADTQYF. CDR3 in DNA: TGCGCCAGCAGCCAACGGGGAGGAGCGGCAGATACGCAGTATTTT. Complete variable domain (other parts from reference TRBV5-1 and TRBJ2-3): KAGVTQTPRYLIKTRGQQVTLSCSPISGHRSVSWYQQTPGQGLQFLFEYFSETQRNKGNFPGRFSGRQFSNSRSEMNVSTLELGDSALYLCASSQRGGAADTQYFGPGTRLTVL.

The V gene is TRBV2, the J gene TRBJ2-2, with 9 bases matching TRBD1. The CDR3 runs 14 residues. V was clipped by 10 bases and J by 8 bases; unmatched bases: 11. Germline CDR1 reads SNHLY; CDR2 reads FYNNEI. The CDR3 DNA follows: TGTGCCACCTCGGGACAGGGCTTCCGGGGGGAGCTGTTTTTT. It specifies CATSGQGFRGELFF.

CDR3 residues: CASRQDDLGYNSPLHF. The CDR3 DNA sequence: TGCGCCAGCAGGCAGGACGACCTGGGATATAATTCACCCCTCCACTTT. V and J are TRBV5-1 and TRBJ1-6; no firm D call. The CDR3 runs 16 residues. Germline CDR1 SGHRS, CDR2 YFSETQ. Deletions cut 5 bases from V and 4 bases from J, with 16 bases between.

CDR3 protein: CAISRGEEAFF. DNA for the CDR3: TGTGCCATCAGCCGGGGAGAGGAAGCTTTCTTT. This chain joins TRBV10-3 and TRBJ1-1; D uncertain. V lost 6 bases and J 8 bases, leaving 10 bases between the germline ends. CDR3 length: 11 amino acids. Germline lookup yields CDR1 ENHRY and CDR2 SYGVKD.

The V call is TRBV6-6, the J call TRBJ2-5; 8 positions agree with TRBD1. Germline lookup yields CDR1 MNHNY and CDR2 SVGAGI (reference sequence). This CDR3 spans 14 amino acids. The V and J ends lost 6 bases and 5 bases, in that order; junction bases with no gene match: 8. In nucleotides, the CDR3 is TGTGCCAGCAGCCTCAGGGGGCGAGAGGAGACCCAGTACTTC. Translation gives CASSLRGREETQYF.

For the CDR3, the DNA is TGCGCCAGCAGCCCCGAGACAGGATTCTTAAAGGGCTCCTACGAGCAGTACTTC. Amino acid sequence: CASSPETGFLKGSYEQYF. The V and J genes are TRBV5-1 and TRBJ2-7; D may be TRBD1 (6 bases). This CDR3 has 18 amino acids. The V end lost 4 bases, the J end lost 0 bases, and 23 bases lay between the germline ends. Germline CDR1 and CDR2: SGHRS and YFSETQ.

Notes on this clone: The same CDR3 is also encoded by other DNA sequences in this sample. The CDR3: CASSLGPYNEQFF. DNA of the CDR3: TGTGCCAGCAGCTTAGGGCCGTACAATGAGCAGTTCTTC. The genes are TRBV11-2 and TRBJ2-1, with D uncertain. V was trimmed by 1 base and J by 4 bases, leaving 5 bases between them. The CDR3 extends over 13 amino acids. The germline CDR1 and CDR2 sequences are SGHAT and FQNNGV. The full variable domain, completed using reference TRBV11-2 and TRBJ2-1, is EAGVAQSPRYKIIEKRQSVAFWCNPISGHATLYWYQQILGQGPKLLIQFQNNGVVDDSQLPKDRFSAERLKGVDSTLKIQPAKLEDSAVYLCASSLGPYNEQFFGPGTRLTVL.

This chain connects TRBV9 to TRBJ1-3, with D hard to call. The CDR3 runs to 16 residues. V was cut by 0 bases and J by 0 bases, with 10 bases left in between. Looked up from germline, CDR1 is SGDLS and CDR2 is YYNGEE. CDR3 region: CASSVGPDRSGNTIYF. In DNA form, the CDR3 reads TGTGCCAGCAGCGTAGGTCCGGATCGCTCTGGAAACACCATATATTTT.

In the case of this clone: The same CDR3 arises from other DNA sequences in this sample as well. V is TRBV19 and J is TRBJ2-5, with D possibly being TRBD1 (6 bases). The CDR3 is 13 residues long. Per germline, CDR1 LNHDA and CDR2 SQIVND (reference sequence). V lost 4 bases, J lost 5 bases, and 11 bases lay in between. The CDR3 spells CASSRGLQETQYF. DNA for the CDR3: TGTGCCAGTAGTAGGGGGCTGCAGGAGACCCAGTACTTC.